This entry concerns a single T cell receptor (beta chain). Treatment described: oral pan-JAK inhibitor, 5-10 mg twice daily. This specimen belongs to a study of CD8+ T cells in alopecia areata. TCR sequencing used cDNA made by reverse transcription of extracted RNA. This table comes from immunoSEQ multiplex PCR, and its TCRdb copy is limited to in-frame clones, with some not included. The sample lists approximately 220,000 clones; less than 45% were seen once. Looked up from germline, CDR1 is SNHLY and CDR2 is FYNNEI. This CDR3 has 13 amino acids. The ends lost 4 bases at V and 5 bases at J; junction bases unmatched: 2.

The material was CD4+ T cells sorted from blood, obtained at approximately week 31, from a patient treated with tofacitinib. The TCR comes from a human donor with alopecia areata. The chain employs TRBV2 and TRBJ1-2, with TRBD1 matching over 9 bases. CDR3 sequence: CASSGDREYGYTF. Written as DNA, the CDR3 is TGTGCCAGCAGTGGGGACAGGGAGTATGGCTACACCTTC.